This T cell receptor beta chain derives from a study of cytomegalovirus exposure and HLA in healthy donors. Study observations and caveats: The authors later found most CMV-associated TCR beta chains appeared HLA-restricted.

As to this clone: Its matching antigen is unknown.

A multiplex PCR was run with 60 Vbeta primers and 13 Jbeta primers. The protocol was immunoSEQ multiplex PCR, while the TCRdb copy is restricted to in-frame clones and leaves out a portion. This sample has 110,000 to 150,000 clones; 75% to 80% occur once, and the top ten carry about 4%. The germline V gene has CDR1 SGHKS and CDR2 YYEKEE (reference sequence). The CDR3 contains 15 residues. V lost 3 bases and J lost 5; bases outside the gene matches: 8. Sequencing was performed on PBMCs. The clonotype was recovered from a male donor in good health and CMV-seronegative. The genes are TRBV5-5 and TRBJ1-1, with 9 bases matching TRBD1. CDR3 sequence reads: CASSSEGDRDTEAFF. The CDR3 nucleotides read TGTGCCAGCAGCTCAGAGGGGGACAGGGATACTGAAGCTTTCTTT.